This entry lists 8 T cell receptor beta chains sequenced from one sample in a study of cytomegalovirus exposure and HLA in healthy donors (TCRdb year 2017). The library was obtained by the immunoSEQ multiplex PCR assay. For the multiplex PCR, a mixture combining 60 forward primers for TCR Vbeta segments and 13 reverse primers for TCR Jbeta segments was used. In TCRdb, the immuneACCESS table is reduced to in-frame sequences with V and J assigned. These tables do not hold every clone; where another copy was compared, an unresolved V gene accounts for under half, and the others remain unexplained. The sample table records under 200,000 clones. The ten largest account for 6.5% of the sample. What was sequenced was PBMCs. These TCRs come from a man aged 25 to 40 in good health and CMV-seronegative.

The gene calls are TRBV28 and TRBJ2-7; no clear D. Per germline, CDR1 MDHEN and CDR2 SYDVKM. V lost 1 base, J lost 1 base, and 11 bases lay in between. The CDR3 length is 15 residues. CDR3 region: CASSLSYRSSYEQYF. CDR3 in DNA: TGTGCCAGCAGTTTATCGTACCGGTCTTCCTACGAGCAGTACTTC.

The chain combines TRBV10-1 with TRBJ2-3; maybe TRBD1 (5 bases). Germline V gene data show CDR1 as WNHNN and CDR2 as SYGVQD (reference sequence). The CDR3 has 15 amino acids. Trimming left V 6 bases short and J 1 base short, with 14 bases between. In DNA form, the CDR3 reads TGCGCCAGCAGCCCGATCCTAGGGGGCACAGATACGCAGTATTTT. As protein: CASSPILGGTDTQYF.

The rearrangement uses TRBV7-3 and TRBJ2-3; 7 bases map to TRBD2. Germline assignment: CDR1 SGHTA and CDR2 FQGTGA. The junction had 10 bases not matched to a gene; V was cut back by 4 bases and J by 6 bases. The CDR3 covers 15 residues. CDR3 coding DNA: TGTGCCAGCAGCTCCGCCGCGGGTAGCGGGGATACGCAGTATTTT. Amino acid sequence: CASSSAAGSGDTQYF.

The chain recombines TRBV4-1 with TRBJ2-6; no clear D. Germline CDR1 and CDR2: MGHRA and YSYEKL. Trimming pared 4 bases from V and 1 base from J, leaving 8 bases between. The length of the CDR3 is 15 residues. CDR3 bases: TGCGCCAGCAGCCCCGGGTTTTCTGGGGCCAACGTCCTGACTTTC. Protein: CASSPGFSGANVLTF.

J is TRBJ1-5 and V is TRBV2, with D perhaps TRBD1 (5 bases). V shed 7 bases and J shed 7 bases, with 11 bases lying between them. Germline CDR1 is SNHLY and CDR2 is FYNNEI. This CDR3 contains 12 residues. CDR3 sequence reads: CASTGDDQPQHF. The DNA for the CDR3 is TGTGCCAGCACGGGGGACGACCAGCCCCAGCATTTT.

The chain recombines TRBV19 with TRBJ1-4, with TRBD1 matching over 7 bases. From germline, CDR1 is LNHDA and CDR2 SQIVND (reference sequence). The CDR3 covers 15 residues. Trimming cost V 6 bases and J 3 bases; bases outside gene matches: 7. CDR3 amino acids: CASSRTGDSNEKLFF. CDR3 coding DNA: TGTGCCAGTAGCAGGACAGGAGATTCTAATGAAAAACTGTTTTTT.

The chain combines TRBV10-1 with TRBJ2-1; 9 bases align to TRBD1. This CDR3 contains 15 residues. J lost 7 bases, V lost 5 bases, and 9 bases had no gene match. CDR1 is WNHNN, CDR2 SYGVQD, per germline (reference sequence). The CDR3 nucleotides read TGCGCCAGCAGTCCCGGGACAGGGAAAGAGAATGAGCAGTTCTTC. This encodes CASSPGTGKENEQFF.

The CDR3 region has the DNA TGTGCCAGCAGACTGGAGGGGTCGGAAGCTAACTATGGCTACACCTTC. This translates into CASRLEGSEANYGYTF. The chain carries TRBV7-9 and TRBJ1-2; D is perhaps TRBD1 (5 bases). Germline loops: CDR1 SEHNR, CDR2 FQNEAQ (reference sequence). Trimming pared 6 bases from V and 0 bases from J, leaving 17 bases between. CDR3 length: 16 amino acids.